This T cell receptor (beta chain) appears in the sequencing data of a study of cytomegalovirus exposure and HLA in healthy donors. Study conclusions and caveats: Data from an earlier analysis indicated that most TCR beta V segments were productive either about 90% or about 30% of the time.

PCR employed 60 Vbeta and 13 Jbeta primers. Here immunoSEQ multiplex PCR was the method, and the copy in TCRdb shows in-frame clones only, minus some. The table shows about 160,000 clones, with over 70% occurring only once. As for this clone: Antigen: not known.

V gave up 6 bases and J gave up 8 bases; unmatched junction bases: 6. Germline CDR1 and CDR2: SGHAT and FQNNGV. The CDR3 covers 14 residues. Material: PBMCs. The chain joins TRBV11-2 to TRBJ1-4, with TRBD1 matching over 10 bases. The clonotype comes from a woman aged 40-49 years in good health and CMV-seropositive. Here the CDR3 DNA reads TGTGCCAGCAGTTCAGGACAGGGGGAGGAAAAACTGTTTTTT. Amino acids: CASSSGQGEEKLFF.